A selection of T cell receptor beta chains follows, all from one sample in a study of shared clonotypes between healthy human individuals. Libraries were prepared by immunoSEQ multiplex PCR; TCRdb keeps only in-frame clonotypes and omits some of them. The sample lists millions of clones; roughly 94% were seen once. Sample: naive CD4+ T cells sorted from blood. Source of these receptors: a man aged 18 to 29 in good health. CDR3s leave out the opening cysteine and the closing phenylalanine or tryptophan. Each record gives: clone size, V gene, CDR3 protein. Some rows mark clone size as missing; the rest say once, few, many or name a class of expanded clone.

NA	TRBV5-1	ASSLGLADYNEQF
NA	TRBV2	ASSERGQGRNEQF
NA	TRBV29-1	SVSGDGANVLT
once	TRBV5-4	ASSLASGLRQAF
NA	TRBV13	ASSLGDIGGAYEQY
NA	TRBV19	ASSMSRQGLRYEQY
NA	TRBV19	ASSMPNRAQETQY
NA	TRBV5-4	ASSQGQGPYNEQF
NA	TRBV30	AWQDQGEGGYT
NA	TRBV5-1	ASSLDGDEQY
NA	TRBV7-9	ASSSNRPDYGYT
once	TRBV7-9	ASSHRTGGLEAF
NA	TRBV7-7	ASSSGTGGRETQY
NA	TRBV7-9	ASSPDRGEQY
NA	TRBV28	ASSPGQRYNEQF
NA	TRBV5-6	ASSLDSEQY
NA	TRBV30	AWSVQSNQPQH
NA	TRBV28	ASSRGTGGYGYT
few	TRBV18	ASSPLPSGPTNTEAF
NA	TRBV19	ASSPGTVYEQY
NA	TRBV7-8	ASSFPGYYGYT
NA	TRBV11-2	ASSPGGLAGSRTYNEQF
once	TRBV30	AWSAQTGATNEKLF